Detailed here is one T cell receptor (beta chain). There are 15 residues in the CDR3. Per the germline V gene, CDR1 is SEHNR and CDR2 is FQNEAQ (reference sequence). The junction had 0 bases not matched to a gene; V was cut back by 2 bases and J by 2 bases. This entry comes from a study of PD-L1 blockade in urothelial cancer. Sequenced by immunoSEQ multiplex PCR; TCRdb stores in-frame clones only, minus some. The table lists fewer than 35,000 clones, 85% to 90% of them singletons. Samples spanned pretreatment and treatment, with 1 to 8 time points per patient. The sequence was collected from a man aged 45-65 years with urothelial cancer. The sequencing used PBMCs, collected around atezolizumab (anti-PD-L1) treatment. The chain combines TRBV7-9 with TRBJ2-6; 7 bases align to TRBD1. CDR3 protein: CASSLTGAGANVLTF. The CDR3 DNA sequence: TGTGCCAGCAGCTTAACAGGGGCTGGGGCCAACGTCCTGACTTTC.